The rows below give T cell receptor beta chains drawn from one sample of a study of blood T cells in healthy people across ages. TCRdb recomputed calls from the 5' RACE reads with MiXCR, one row per CDR3 protein. The sample carries about a million distinct CDR3 sequences, roughly 51% recorded once. Sequencing was carried out using blood. The origin of the receptors is an older woman in good health. Both conserved end residues are part of each CDR3. A D gene is named only where the DNA matches it firmly. Only some rows state a clone size, as once, few, many or a class for expanded clones.

15,-,TRBV6-5,TRBJ2-6,few,CASSYRIAEANVLTF,TGTGCCAGCAGTTACCGGATAGCTGAGGCCAACGTCCTGACTTTC
13,-,TRBV5-1,TRBJ2-7,-,CASSLELGQRQYF,TGCGCCAGCAGCTTGGAGCTTGGACAGCGGCAGTACTTC
13,TRBD2,TRBV20-1,TRBJ2-7,-,CRAAGGRAYEQYF,TGCAGGGCCGCGGGCGGGAGGGCCTACGAGCAGTACTTC
12,-,TRBV29-1,TRBJ1-2,-,CSVLGGNYGYTF,TGCAGCGTTCTCGGGGGAAACTATGGCTACACCTTC
18,-,TRBV10-3,TRBJ2-5,-,CAISEVRTYESFQETQYF,TGTGCCATCAGTGAGGTGAGGACATACGAGAGTTTCCAAGAGACCCAGTACTTC
14,TRBD1,TRBV18,TRBJ2-5,-,CANSPGQYQETQYF,TGTGCCAACTCCCCGGGACAGTACCAAGAGACCCAGTACTTC
17,-,TRBV5-5,TRBJ2-7,-,CASSLAPDSPFSYEQYF,TGTGCCAGCAGCTTGGCCCCGGACAGTCCCTTCTCCTACGAGCAGTACTTC
11,-,TRBV7-9,TRBJ1-2,-,CASSSYGGYTF,TGTGCCAGCAGCTCTTATGGTGGCTACACCTTC
15,-,TRBV15,TRBJ2-5,-,CATSRDTGQGETQYF,TGTGCCACCAGCAGAGATACAGGGCAAGGGGAGACCCAGTACTTC
12,-,TRBV28,TRBJ1-5,once,CAARGSNQPQHF,TGTGCCGCCAGAGGGAGCAATCAGCCCCAGCATTTT
15,-,TRBV28,TRBJ2-7,-,CASSFPAPYPYEQYF,TGTGCCAGCAGTTTCCCTGCACCGTATCCCTACGAGCAGTACTTC
17,TRBD2,TRBV5-1,TRBJ2-1,few,CASSFSTAGGVYNEQFF,TGCGCCAGCAGCTTCTCCACAGCGGGAGGGGTTTATAATGAGCAGTTCTTC
15,TRBD2,TRBV19,TRBJ2-7,-,CASSFGTSGTGEQYF,TGTGCCAGTAGTTTCGGGACTAGCGGGACAGGTGAGCAGTACTTC
16,TRBD2,TRBV19,TRBJ2-3,-,CASKSPPGLVADTQYF,TGTGCCAGTAAGAGTCCTCCGGGACTAGTTGCAGATACGCAGTATTTT
12,-,TRBV2,TRBJ1-2,-,CASTEGNYGYTF,TGTGCCAGCACGGAGGGTAACTATGGCTACACCTTC
14,TRBD2,TRBV20-1,TRBJ2-1,few,CSAGRLAGAGEQFF,TGCAGTGCTGGTCGGCTAGCGGGAGCAGGCGAGCAGTTCTTC
14,-,TRBV6-2/TRBV6-3,TRBJ1-5,-,CASSYSGPNQPQHF,TGTGCCAGCAGTTATTCAGGGCCCAATCAGCCCCAGCATTTT
14,TRBD2,TRBV7-2,TRBJ2-3,few,CASRVAGGTDTQYF,TGTGCCAGCAGGGTAGCGGGAGGCACAGATACGCAGTATTTT
17,-,TRBV7-2,TRBJ1-2,-,CASSYKVGDGANYGYTF,TGTGCCAGCAGCTATAAGGTGGGGGACGGTGCTAACTATGGCTACACCTTC
15,TRBD2,TRBV4-2,TRBJ2-5,-,CASSQGFSGSNEQYF,TGTGCCAGCAGCCAAGGTTTTAGCGGGAGTAATGAGCAGTACTTC
15,TRBD2,TRBV20-1,TRBJ2-3,few,CSARGLAGGTDTQYF,TGCAGTGCCAGGGGGCTAGCGGGAGGGACAGATACGCAGTATTTT
14,TRBD1,TRBV11-2,TRBJ2-1,many,CASSIGQGGHEQFF,TGTGCCAGCAGCATAGGACAGGGTGGGCATGAGCAGTTCTTC
15,TRBD2,TRBV9,TRBJ2-7,-,CASSSETSGAYEQYF,TGTGCCAGCAGCTCCGAGACTAGCGGCGCCTACGAGCAGTACTTC
11,-,TRBV20-1,TRBJ1-2,-,CSAREKGLHTF,TGCAGTGCTAGAGAAAAGGGCCTCCACACCTTC
14,TRBD2,TRBV20-1,TRBJ2-1,-,CSASSSGRGHEQFF,TGCAGTGCTAGTTCTAGCGGGAGAGGTCATGAGCAGTTCTTC
12,-,TRBV2,TRBJ2-7,-,CASRLQAYEQYF,TGTGCCAGCAGACTACAGGCTTACGAGCAGTACTTC
14,-,TRBV20-1,TRBJ1-6,-,CSARDPGNNSPLHF,TGCAGTGCTAGAGATCCGGGGAATAATTCACCCCTCCACTTT
14,-,TRBV3-1,TRBJ2-1,-,CASSPTLNHNEQFF,TGTGCCAGCAGCCCAACACTAAACCACAATGAGCAGTTCTTC
13,-,TRBV7-2,TRBJ2-2,-,CASSLGAYGELFF,TGTGCCAGCAGCCTCGGAGCTTACGGGGAGCTGTTTTTT
11,-,TRBV6-6,TRBJ2-5,-,CASTKRDEQYF,TGTGCCAGCACCAAACGGGATGAGCAGTACTTC
13,-,TRBV29-1,TRBJ2-7,few,CSVVGRESYEQYF,TGCAGCGTTGTCGGCAGGGAGTCCTACGAGCAGTACTTC
15,TRBD1,TRBV11-2,TRBJ2-1,-,CASSLAGQGTNEQFF,TGTGCCAGCAGCTTGGCCGGACAGGGAACAAATGAGCAGTTCTTC
11,-,TRBV29-1,TRBJ2-2,-,CSFSDTGELFF,TGCAGCTTTAGCGACACCGGGGAGCTGTTTTTT
17,TRBD2,TRBV3-1,TRBJ2-3,once,CASSLGLAGLSTDTQYF,TGTGCCAGCAGCCTAGGACTAGCGGGACTCAGCACAGATACGCAGTATTTT
14,TRBD1,TRBV3-1,TRBJ2-1,-,CASSRRDRDNEQFF,TGTGCCAGCAGCCGCCGGGACAGGGATAATGAGCAGTTCTTC
11,TRBD1,TRBV29-1,TRBJ2-7,-,CSGGQGDEQYF,TGCAGCGGGGGACAGGGGGACGAGCAGTACTTC
14,TRBD2,TRBV20-1,TRBJ2-1,-,CSAPAGSLFNEQFF,TGCAGTGCTCCAGCGGGGTCGCTTTTCAATGAGCAGTTCTTC
16,TRBD2,TRBV5-1,TRBJ2-5,-,CASSLAGLAGRETQYF,TGCGCCAGCAGCTTGGCCGGACTAGCGGGACGAGAGACCCAGTACTTC
16,TRBD2,TRBV3-1,TRBJ2-3,-,CASSLSRTRGSDTQYF,TGTGCCAGCAGCCTTTCACGGACTAGAGGATCAGATACGCAGTATTTT
16,TRBD2,TRBV9,TRBJ2-7,few,CASSQGIAGEYYEQYF,TGTGCCAGCAGCCAAGGTATAGCGGGGGAATATTACGAGCAGTACTTC
11,-,TRBV29-1,TRBJ1-2,many,CSVGGDYGYTF,TGCAGCGTTGGTGGGGACTATGGCTACACCTTC
13,TRBD1,TRBV2,TRBJ1-2,few,CASAQDRDGGYTF,TGTGCCAGCGCTCAGGACAGGGACGGCGGCTACACCTTC
15,-,TRBV3-1,TRBJ2-1,-,CASSQEARRFNEQFF,TGTGCCAGCAGCCAAGAGGCGAGGAGATTCAATGAGCAGTTCTTC
12,-,TRBV6-2/TRBV6-3,TRBJ2-7,-,CASRWGTYEQYF,TGTGCCAGCAGGTGGGGGACCTACGAGCAGTACTTC